In its sample, the clone carrying this TCR beta chain was seen many times. What it binds is not known. The CDR3 covers 14 residues. Germline CDR1 is MDHEN and CDR2 is SYDVKM. V shed 2 bases and J shed 1 base, with 5 bases lying between them. This entry is derived from a study of T-cell reconstitution after alpha-beta-depleted transplantation in children. Study results and caveats: T-cell counts and diversity were attributed mostly to newly produced T cells one year after transplant.

It was with unique molecular identifiers that the TCRbeta library was prepared. TCRdb called the PCR reads again in MiXCR, with one record for every CDR3 protein. The table has roughly 200,000 distinct CDR3 sequences, approximately 6.3% seen once. The chain employs TRBV28 and TRBJ2-2; tentatively, D is TRBD2 (5 bases). The receptor comes from a boy aged 2-15 years with acute lymphoblastic leukemia, due to receive a stem cell transplant. Specimen: PBMCs, collected before TCRalphabeta/CD19-depleted stem cell transplant. The CDR3 bases are TGTGCCAGCAGTTTAGCGGGGAACACCGGGGAGCTGTTTTTT. Encoded protein: CASSLAGNTGELFF.